What follows are 13 T cell receptor beta chains derived from one specimen sequenced in a study of memory CD4+ T cells and cytomegalovirus serostatus. Single viable CD3+CD4+CD8-CD45RO+ cells were sorted as the memory CD4+ T cells. Clones were sequenced by immunoSEQ multiplex PCR, and TCRdb holds only the in-frame ones, with some missing. Of about 57,000 clones listed, around 79% are singletons. The sample comprised memory CD4+ T cells from blood. These receptors originate from an adult in good health and CMV-seronegative.

This chain connects TRBV2 to TRBJ2-3; a possible D gene is TRBD2 (6 bases). The CDR3 length is 16 residues. Trimming shortened V by 1 base and J by 1 base, and 12 bases separated the two germline ends. Germline CDR1 and CDR2: SNHLY and FYNNEI. The chain's CDR3 is CASSEGLQRGTDTQYF. The CDR3 nucleotides are TGTGCCAGCAGTGAAGGTCTCCAGCGGGGCACAGATACGCAGTATTTT.

This clone was counted only a few times. The chain has TRBV6-1 and TRBJ2-7; the match to TRBD1 covers 9 bases. Germline CDR1 MNHNS, CDR2 SASEGT. The CDR3 spans 15 residues. Trimming cost V 6 bases and J 2 bases; bases outside gene matches: 8. CDR3 sequence: CASRIRQGDTYEQYF. CDR3 bases: TGTGCCAGCAGGATCCGACAGGGGGATACCTACGAGCAGTACTTC.

This clone showed up just a few times. V is TRBV7-9 and J is TRBJ1-1, with 10 bases aligning to TRBD1. The CDR3 covers 18 residues. V dropped 6 bases and J dropped 6; count of bases not matched to a gene: 19. Germline CDR1 reads SEHNR; CDR2 reads FQNEAQ (reference sequence). The CDR3 DNA sequence: TGTGCCAGCAGTCCTCCCCCCGGGACAGGGGACCGGGGGTCTGAAGCTTTCTTT. This sequence encodes CASSPPPGTGDRGSEAFF.

The V gene is TRBV11-3, the J gene TRBJ2-5, with D uncertain. The CDR3 spans 15 residues. The ends were cut back, 5 bases at V and 5 bases at J, with 18 bases in the middle. Germline assignment: CDR1 SGHNT and CDR2 YENEEA. CDR3 sequence: CASSRAWGMAETQYF. DNA for the CDR3: TGTGCCAGCAGCCGAGCTTGGGGTATGGCGGAGACCCAGTACTTC. The entire variable domain, with the rest obtained from reference TRBV11-3 and TRBJ2-5, is as follows: EAGVVQSPRYKIIEKKQPVAFWCNPISGHNTLYWYLQNLGQGPELLIRYENEEAVDDSQLPKDRFSAERLKGVDSTLKIQPAELGDSAVYLCASSRAWGMAETQYFGPGTRLLVL.

This sequence joins TRBV2 and TRBJ1-3; 8 nucleotides match TRBD1. The CDR3 covers 14 residues. CDR1 SNHLY and CDR2 FYNNEI come from the germline V gene. J gave up 0 bases and V 8 bases, and 3 bases lay outside the gene matches. CDR3 in DNA: TGTGCCAGCCGGACAGGGAACTCTGGAAACACCATATATTTT. As protein: CASRTGNSGNTIYF.

This clone has a handful of counts. V gene TRBV7-2 combines with J gene TRBJ2-1; TRBD1 aligns across 8 bases. The CDR3 is 14 amino acids. Germline CDR1 and CDR2: SGHTA and FQGNSA. V shed 5 bases and J 4 bases; nucleotides not matched to a gene: 4. CDR3 bases: TGTGCCAGCAGCCGGACAGGGAGGTACAATGAGCAGTTCTTC. Translation gives CASSRTGRYNEQFF.

V gene TRBV6-6 combines with J gene TRBJ1-5; D unresolved. This CDR3 comprises 13 residues. Germline lookup yields CDR1 MNHNY and CDR2 SVGAGI (reference sequence). V was cut by 4 bases and J by 0 bases, with 4 bases left in between. CDR3 residues: CASSFDSNQPQHF. CDR3 DNA: TGTGCCAGCAGTTTCGATAGCAATCAGCCCCAGCATTTT.

J is TRBJ1-1 and V is TRBV19; no clear D gene. V dropped 6 bases and J dropped 2 bases, with 10 bases sitting between them. The germline CDR1 and CDR2 sequences are LNHDA and SQIVND (reference sequence). There are 13 residues in the CDR3. CDR3 in DNA: TGTGCCAGTAGACTCTACCCCAACACTGAAGCTTTCTTT. This codes for CASRLYPNTEAFF.

The V call is TRBV6-1, the J call TRBJ1-4; 9 bases align to TRBD1. The germline gives CDR1 MNHNS, CDR2 SASEGT. Unmatched junction bases numbered 6, after V lost 6 bases and J lost 7 bases. CDR3 length: 14 residues. CDR3 loop: CASRAGTGSEKLFF. Written as DNA, the CDR3 is TGTGCCAGCAGGGCCGGGACAGGGAGTGAAAAACTGTTTTTT.

This clone was detected only a few times. The gene calls are TRBV28 and TRBJ1-5, with D uncertain. CDR3 size: 15 residues. Trimming removed 6 bases at V and 8 bases at J, with 20 bases between. In germline, CDR1 is MDHEN, CDR2 SYDVKM. The DNA for the CDR3 is TGTGCCAGCAGCCTATTTTGGGATCCAGGAGAGCCCCAGCATTTT. This encodes CASSLFWDPGEPQHF.

The chain couples TRBV7-3 to TRBJ1-2, with D uncertain. CDR3 size: 14 residues. Per germline, CDR1 SGHTA and CDR2 FQGTGA. V was trimmed by 5 bases and J by 6 bases, leaving 16 bases between them. CDR3 residues: CASSLGLTGDGYTF. CDR3 coding DNA: TGTGCCAGCAGCCTCGGACTTACGGGCGATGGCTACACCTTC.

The genes are TRBV28 and TRBJ2-2; TRBD2 agrees at 8 bases. Trimming at V came to 2 bases and at J to 6 bases, leaving 5 bases not matched to a gene. The CDR3 extends over 15 amino acids. Germline CDR1 is MDHEN and CDR2 is SYDVKM. For the CDR3, the DNA is TGTGCCAGCAGTTTACTCAGGACTAGCCCCGGGGAGCTGTTTTTT. Its translation is CASSLLRTSPGELFF.

The rearrangement links TRBV10-3 to TRBJ1-4; D gene unclear. This CDR3 region has 14 residues. From germline, CDR1 is ENHRY and CDR2 SYGVKD. V lost 8 bases and J 4 bases, leaving 14 bases between the germline ends. The CDR3 reads CAIYPYIGNEKLFF. Written as DNA, the CDR3 is TGTGCCATCTACCCCTACATAGGTAATGAAAAACTGTTTTTT.